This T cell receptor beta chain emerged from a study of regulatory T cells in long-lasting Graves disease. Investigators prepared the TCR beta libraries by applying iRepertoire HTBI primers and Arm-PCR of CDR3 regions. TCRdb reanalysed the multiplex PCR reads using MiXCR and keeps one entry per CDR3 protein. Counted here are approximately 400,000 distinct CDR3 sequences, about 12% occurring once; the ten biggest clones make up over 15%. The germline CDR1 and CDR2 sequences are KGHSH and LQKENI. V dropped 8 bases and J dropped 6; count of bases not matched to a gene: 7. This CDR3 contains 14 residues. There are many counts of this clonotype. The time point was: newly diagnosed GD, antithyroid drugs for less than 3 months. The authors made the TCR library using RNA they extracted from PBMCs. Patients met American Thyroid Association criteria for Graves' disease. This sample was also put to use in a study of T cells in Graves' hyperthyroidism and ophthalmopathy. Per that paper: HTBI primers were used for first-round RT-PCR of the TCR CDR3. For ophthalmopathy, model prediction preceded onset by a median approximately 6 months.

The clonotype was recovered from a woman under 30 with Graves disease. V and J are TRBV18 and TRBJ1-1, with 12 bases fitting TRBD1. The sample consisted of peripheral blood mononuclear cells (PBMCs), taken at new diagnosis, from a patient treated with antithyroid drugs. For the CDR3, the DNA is TGTGCCAGCGAGGGCGGGACAGGGGGCTCTGAAGCTTTCTTT. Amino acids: CASEGGTGGSEAFF.